This entry concerns a single TCR beta chain. The antigen is not known. The data were obtained in a study of cytomegalovirus exposure and HLA in healthy donors. Broader study findings: The authors excluded some V segments, including TRBV6-2 and TRBV6-3, as indistinguishable. Associated with cytomegalovirus, according to the listing, were 170 or so TCR beta chains.

PCR amplification relied on 60 Vbeta primers (plus 13 Jbeta primers). Original handling: As a later analysis found, there were approximately 80 million unique TCR beta chains, of which roughly 11 million were shared. This table comes from immunoSEQ multiplex PCR, and its TCRdb copy is limited to in-frame clones, with some not included. The V and J calls and clone size are taken from that table; D and trimming were inferred from the DNA. The sample lists fewer than 150,000 clones; around 77% were seen once. Trimming left V 4 bases short and J 2 bases short, with 19 bases between. Per germline, CDR1 SGHRS and CDR2 YFSETQ. The CDR3 loop spans 16 amino acids.

This TCR was recovered from a young man in good health and CMV-seronegative. The chain couples TRBV5-1 to TRBJ2-7, with D unresolved. The source material was PBMCs. The CDR3 spells CASSKSGSTLPYEQYF. The CDR3 DNA is TGCGCCAGCAGCAAATCCGGGTCTACACTCCCCTACGAGCAGTACTTC.